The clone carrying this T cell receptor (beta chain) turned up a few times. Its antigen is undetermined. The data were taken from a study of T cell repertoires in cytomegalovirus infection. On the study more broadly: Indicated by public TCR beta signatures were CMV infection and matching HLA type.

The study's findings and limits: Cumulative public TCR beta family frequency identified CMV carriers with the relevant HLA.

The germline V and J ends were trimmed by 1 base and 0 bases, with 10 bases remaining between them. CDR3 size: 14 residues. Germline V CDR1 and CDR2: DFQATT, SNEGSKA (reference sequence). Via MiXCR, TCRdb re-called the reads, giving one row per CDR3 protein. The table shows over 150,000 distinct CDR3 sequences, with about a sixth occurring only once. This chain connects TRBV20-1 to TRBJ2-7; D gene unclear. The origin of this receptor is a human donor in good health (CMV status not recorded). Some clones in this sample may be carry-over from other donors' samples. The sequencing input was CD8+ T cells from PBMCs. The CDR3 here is CSARVPDLSYEQYF. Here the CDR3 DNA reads TGCAGTGCTAGAGTTCCCGACCTCTCCTACGAGCAGTACTTC.